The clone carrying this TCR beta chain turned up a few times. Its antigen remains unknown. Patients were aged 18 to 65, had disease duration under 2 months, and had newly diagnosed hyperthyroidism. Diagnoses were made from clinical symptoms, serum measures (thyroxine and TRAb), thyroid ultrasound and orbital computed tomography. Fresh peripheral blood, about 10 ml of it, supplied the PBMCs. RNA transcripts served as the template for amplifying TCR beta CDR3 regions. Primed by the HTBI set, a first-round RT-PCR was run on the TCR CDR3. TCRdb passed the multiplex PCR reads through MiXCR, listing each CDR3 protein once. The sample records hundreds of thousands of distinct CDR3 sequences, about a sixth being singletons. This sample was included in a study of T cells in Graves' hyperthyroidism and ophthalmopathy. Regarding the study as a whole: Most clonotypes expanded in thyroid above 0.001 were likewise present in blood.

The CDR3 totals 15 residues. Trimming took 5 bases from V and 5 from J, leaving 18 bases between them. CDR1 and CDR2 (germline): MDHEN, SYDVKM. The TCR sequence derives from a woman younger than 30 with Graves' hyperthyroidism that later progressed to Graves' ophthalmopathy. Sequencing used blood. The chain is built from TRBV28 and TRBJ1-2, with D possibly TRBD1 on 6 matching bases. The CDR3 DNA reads TGTGCCAGCAGTATATCAGGGGTTCCTTCTTATGGCTACACCTTC. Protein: CASSISGVPSYGYTF.